These 24 T cell receptor beta chains were sequenced from one sample in a study of neurological immune-mediated disorders. Each CDR3 protein is one row after TCRdb ran MiXCR on the 5' RACE reads. The table includes tens of thousands of distinct CDR3 sequences, around 4.6% detected once. Sequencing was carried out using PBMCs. The receptors were gathered from a woman aged 25 to 39 with multiple sclerosis.

This clonotype was detected many times. In DNA form, the CDR3 reads TGTGCCAGCAGTAAAGTGGCCGACGTTGGCAATCAGCCCCAGCATTTT. As protein: CASSKVADVGNQPQHF. V is TRBV12-3 or TRBV12-4 and J is TRBJ1-5; D gene unclear. Trimming took 5 bases from V and 2 from J, leaving 16 bases between them. The CDR3 covers 16 residues.

Regarding this clonotype: The junction and the germline gene differ at one end; a read error may be behind it. The chain combines TRBV10-3 with TRBJ2-1, with 7 bases lining up with TRBD2. Per germline, CDR1 ENHRY and CDR2 SYGVKD. The CDR3 runs to 13 residues. The CDR3 DNA is TGTGCCATCAGTAGCGGGGAGGGACGGGAGCAGTGCTTC. This sequence encodes CAISSGEGREQCF.

This clonotype came up many times. The rearrangement uses TRBV20-1 and TRBJ2-5; 8 positions agree with TRBD2. The J segment lost 5 bases and the V segment lost 6 bases, leaving 8 bases of the junction unmatched. The CDR3 length is 13 residues. Germline values: CDR1 DFQATT, CDR2 SNEGSKA (reference sequence). CDR3 in amino acids: CSAQAGVEETQYF. CDR3 nucleotide sequence: TGCAGTGCCCAAGCGGGAGTTGAGGAGACCCAGTACTTC.

The chain couples TRBV7-2 to TRBJ2-5; D is ambiguous. The CDR3 extends over 14 amino acids. V lost 4 bases, J lost 5 bases, and 14 bases lay in between. The V gene's germline CDR1 is SGHTA and CDR2 FQGNSA. CDR3 in DNA: TGTGCCAGCAGCTCATCACAGTGGCGCGAGACCCAGTACTTC. The encoded protein is CASSSSQWRETQYF.

The gene calls are TRBV20-1 and TRBJ2-2; 12 positions match TRBD2. J was trimmed by 3 bases and V by 0 bases; bases with no gene match: 8. Germline-derived CDR1 and CDR2 are DFQATT and SNEGSKA (reference sequence). The CDR3 runs 18 residues. In DNA, the CDR3 is TGCAGTGCTAGAGATATGCTAGCGGGGGGGCCTCACACCGGGGAGCTGTTTTTT. Amino acid sequence: CSARDMLAGGPHTGELFF.

This clonotype has at least ten counts. The J gene is TRBJ2-2, the V gene TRBV20-1, with TRBD1 identical over 9 bases. This CDR3 is 14 amino acids long. Trimming took 3 bases from V and 7 from J; bases not matched to a gene: 6. Germline V CDR1 and CDR2: DFQATT, SNEGSKA (reference sequence). CDR3: CSARGQGLIGELFF. The CDR3 nucleotides are TGCAGTGCTAGGGGACAGGGACTTATCGGGGAGCTGTTTTTT.

There are many counts of this clonotype. The chain carries TRBV29-1 and TRBJ1-1; the D gene is possibly TRBD1 (6 bases). The CDR3 is 13 amino acids. V was shortened by 6 bases and J by 1 base, with 12 bases between the two germline ends. The germline V gene has CDR1 SQVTM and CDR2 ANQGSEA. CDR3 sequence: CSVAIQGNTEAFF. The DNA for the CDR3 is TGCAGCGTGGCTATACAGGGGAACACTGAAGCTTTCTTT.

Ten or more counts support this clonotype. The V call is TRBV7-8, the J call TRBJ2-1; D is unresolved. Germline V gene data show CDR1 as SGHVS and CDR2 as FQNEAQ. This CDR3 region has 11 residues. Between the trimmed V and J ends, which lost 3 bases and 7 bases, there was a span of 4 bases. CDR3 amino acids: CASSFLNEQFF. CDR3 nucleotides: TGTGCCAGCAGCTTTCTTAATGAGCAGTTCTTC.

This clonotype was seen repeatedly, ten times or more. V is TRBV20-1 and J is TRBJ2-1; D ambiguous. Germline loops: CDR1 DFQATT, CDR2 SNEGSKA (reference sequence). V was trimmed by 0 bases and J by 2 bases, leaving 11 bases between them. This CDR3 comprises 15 residues. The CDR3 sequence is CSARDELRTYNEQFF. The CDR3, as DNA: TGCAGTGCTAGAGATGAACTACGCACCTACAATGAGCAGTTCTTC.

This clonotype was counted between two and nine times. V is TRBV12-3 or TRBV12-4 and J is TRBJ2-3; 8 bases line up with TRBD2. The CDR3 totals 16 residues. Trimming cost V 8 bases and J 2 bases; bases outside gene matches: 12. In DNA form, the CDR3 reads TGTGCCAGCGGTCGCTTTAGCGGGGCCGTCACAGATACGCAGTATTTT. Translating it yields CASGRFSGAVTDTQYF.

This clonotype was picked up many times. The rearrangement joins TRBV11-2 to TRBJ2-3; a weak D match, TRBD2 (5 bases). V gave up 5 bases and J gave up 2 bases, with 14 bases separating them. Germline loops: CDR1 SGHAT, CDR2 FQNNGV. The CDR3 is 15 residues long. CDR3 region: CASSPRTLHTDTQYF. The CDR3 coding sequence is TGTGCCAGCAGCCCAAGGACTCTTCACACAGATACGCAGTATTTT.

In this sample, this clonotype turned up many times. This chain's CDR3 is CSARPMRASSYNEQFF. The CDR3 DNA follows: TGCAGTGCTAGACCCATGCGGGCGAGCTCCTACAATGAGCAGTTCTTC. The V gene is TRBV20-1, the J gene TRBJ2-1; a possible D gene is TRBD2 (5 bases). This CDR3 contains 16 residues. Trimming shortened V by 2 bases and J by 0 bases, and 14 bases separated the two germline ends. Germline CDR1 and CDR2: DFQATT and SNEGSKA (reference sequence).

There are many counts of this clonotype. The chain combines TRBV5-1 with TRBJ2-7, with 7 bases lining up with TRBD1. The junction had 11 bases not matched to a gene; V was cut back by 0 bases and J by 2 bases. The CDR3 spans 17 residues. The germline V gene encodes CDR1 SGHRS and CDR2 YFSETQ. CDR3 amino acids: CASSLVGSRTGTYEQYF. CDR3 DNA: TGCGCCAGCAGCTTGGTGGGATCCCGGACAGGAACCTACGAGCAGTACTTC. The whole variable domain, filled in from reference TRBV5-1 and TRBJ2-7, reads KAGVTQTPRYLIKTRGQQVTLSCSPISGHRSVSWYQQTPGQGLQFLFEYFSETQRNKGNFPGRFSGRQFSNSRSEMNVSTLELGDSALYLCASSLVGSRTGTYEQYFGPGTRLTVT.

With respect to this clonotype: This may arise from a read error, as a much more abundant clone is one base away. The chain is built from TRBV5-1 and TRBJ1-2, with a possible D match to TRBD1 (6 bases). The CDR3 is 14 residues long. Germline assignment: CDR1 SGHRS and CDR2 YFSETQ. CDR3 in DNA: TGCGCCAGCAGTTCGACAGGAAATGGCTATGGCGACACCTTC. Its protein is CASSSTGNGYGDTF.

This clonotype was recorded many times. This chain joins TRBV6-1 and TRBJ2-7; 9 bases align to TRBD1. CDR3 length: 15 amino acids. Trimming removed 2 bases from V and 6 bases from J; junction bases left unmatched: 8. Germline loops: CDR1 MNHNS, CDR2 SASEGT. The CDR3 here is CASSERDRVTVEQYV. Here the CDR3 DNA reads TGTGCCAGCAGTGAACGGGACAGGGTAACCGTCGAGCAGTACGTC.

This clonotype was found many times. The chain uses TRBV7-2 and TRBJ1-2; D gene ambiguous. The germline V gene encodes CDR1 SGHTA and CDR2 FQGNSA. The CDR3 loop spans 16 amino acids. Trimming took 1 base from V and 3 from J, leaving 15 bases between them. The CDR3 loop is CASSLGSGPVDYGYTF. In nucleotides, the CDR3 is TGTGCCAGCAGCTTAGGATCAGGACCCGTGGACTATGGCTACACCTTC.

Ten or more counts support this clonotype. V and J are TRBV19 and TRBJ2-2, with 8 bases that match TRBD1. This CDR3 is 14 amino acids long. V dropped 11 bases and J dropped 0; count of bases not matched to a gene: 5. CDR1 is LNHDA and CDR2 is SQIVND in the germline V gene (reference sequence). CDR3 in amino acids: CAARTGTNTGELFF. The CDR3 nucleotides read TGTGCCGCTCGGACAGGGACGAACACCGGGGAGCTGTTTTTT.

Ten or more counts support this clonotype. V and J are TRBV20-1 and TRBJ2-5; TRBD2 matches at 9 bases. This CDR3 spans 14 amino acids. CDR1 is DFQATT and CDR2 is SNEGSKA in the germline V gene (reference sequence). J gave up 5 bases and V 4 bases, and 8 bases lay outside the gene matches. The CDR3 region is CSANPPSGGETQYF. Here the CDR3 DNA reads TGCAGTGCTAACCCCCCCAGCGGGGGGGAGACCCAGTACTTC.

This clonotype has more than one count but fewer than ten. This may stem from a read error, because a much larger clone lies one nucleotide away. The chain combines TRBV30 with TRBJ2-7; D gene ambiguous. The V end lost 2 bases, the J end lost 7 bases, and 12 bases lay between the germline ends. The CDR3 is made up of 12 amino acids. Germline CDR1 reads GTSNPN; CDR2 reads SVGIG (reference sequence). CDR3 nucleotides: TGTGCCTGGAGTCCCACGTGGGAAGAGCAGTACTTC. Translated, it gives CAWSPTWEEQYF.

This clonotype showed up just a few times. The chain links TRBV20-1 to TRBJ1-2; possible D gene TRBD1, 5 bases. The CDR3 consists of 13 residues. Germline-derived CDR1 and CDR2 are DFQATT and SNEGSKA (reference sequence). The CDR3 sequence: CRTPGTEDNGYTF. DNA for the CDR3: TGCAGGACGCCGGGGACGGAAGATAATGGCTACACCTTC.

This clonotype was counted at least ten times. The chain employs TRBV20-1 and TRBJ2-1, with TRBD2 matching 9 bases. CDR3 length equals 16 residues. Germline V gene data show CDR1 as DFQATT and CDR2 as SNEGSKA (reference sequence). Trimming took 4 bases from V and 7 from J; bases not matched to a gene: 14. The CDR3 nucleotides read TGCAGTGCTACCTTACCGGGGTCTAGCGGGAAGAATGAGCAGTTCTTC. Translated: CSATLPGSSGKNEQFF.

This clonotype was recorded a few times. The chain couples TRBV10-3 to TRBJ1-2; 7 bases are shared with TRBD1. Germline V gene data show CDR1 as ENHRY and CDR2 as SYGVKD. The CDR3 consists of 15 residues. Trimming removed 2 bases from V and 8 bases from J; junction bases left unmatched: 11. The DNA of the CDR3 is TGTGCCATCAGTGAGCCGGGACAGTCCGAGTGGGGCTACACCTTC. This translates into CAISEPGQSEWGYTF.

This clonotype was counted ten times or more. The chain links TRBV5-1 to TRBJ1-2, with TRBD1 matching over 11 bases. With 2 bases clipped from V and 8 bases from J, the junction kept 5 bases outside the gene matches. The germline V gene has CDR1 SGHRS and CDR2 YFSETQ. This CDR3 region has 14 residues. For the CDR3, the DNA is TGCGCCAGCAGCTTTGGACAGGGGGCTGGCGGCTACACCTTC. It encodes CASSFGQGAGGYTF.

This clonotype came up many times. J is TRBJ1-1 and V is TRBV28; D ambiguous. The CDR3 sequence is 13 residues long. Germline V gene sequence: CDR1 MDHEN, CDR2 SYDVKM. V was cut by 5 bases and J by 11 bases, with 18 bases left in between. The CDR3 sequence is CASSLQTPIEAFF. Written as DNA, the CDR3 is TGTGCCAGCAGTCTACAAACACCGATCGAGGCTTTCTTT.